Shown below are 11 T cell receptor beta chains from a single sample sequenced in a study of CD8+ T cells in alopecia areata. This sample's treatment: oral pan-JAK inhibitor, 5-10 mg twice daily. Following RNA extraction, reverse transcription yielded cDNA that acted as the sequencing template. Sequencing used immunoSEQ multiplex PCR; TCRdb keeps in-frame clones, though not all of them. The table shows about 190,000 clones, with around 60% occurring only once. The specimen was CD4+ T cells sorted from blood, collected at week 4, from a patient treated with tofacitinib. The source is a human donor with alopecia areata.

The V call is TRBV30, the J call TRBJ2-5, with a possible D match to TRBD2 (6 bases). CDR1 is GTSNPN and CDR2 is SVGIG in the germline V gene (reference sequence). Trimming stripped 1 base from V and 2 bases from J, with 20 bases between. The CDR3 has 17 amino acids. DNA of the CDR3: TGTGCCTGGAGTGCCCGGGACTTCGCCCGCGTACAAGAGACCCAGTACTTC. This translates into CAWSARDFARVQETQYF.

This rearrangement joins TRBV2 to TRBJ2-6; D ambiguous. Trimming removed 8 bases at V and 4 bases at J, with 15 bases between. Germline V lookup: CDR1 SNHLY, CDR2 FYNNEI. The CDR3 consists of 15 residues. CDR3 in amino acids: CASQGTERGANVLTF. DNA of the CDR3: TGTGCCAGCCAAGGAACAGAGAGAGGGGCCAACGTCCTGACTTTC.

This rearrangement joins TRBV2 to TRBJ2-3, with no clear D. This CDR3 has 11 amino acids. Germline V gene sequence: CDR1 SNHLY, CDR2 FYNNEI. V lost 4 bases to trimming and J lost 3 bases, with 2 bases between them. CDR3 sequence: CASSATDTQYF. CDR3 nucleotides: TGTGCCAGCAGTGCTACAGATACGCAGTATTTT.

Points on this clone: Additional DNA sequences in this sample encode the identical CDR3. V usage is TRBV29-1 and J usage is TRBJ1-2; D not certain. The germline V and J ends were trimmed by 3 bases and 5 bases, with 7 bases remaining between them. This CDR3 region has 11 residues. Per the germline V gene, CDR1 is SQVTM and CDR2 is ANQGSEA. The chain's CDR3 is CSVDRGYGYTF. CDR3 DNA: TGCAGCGTTGATAGAGGGTATGGCTACACCTTC.

This sequence joins TRBV29-1 and TRBJ1-1; D is unclear. Germline V CDR1 and CDR2: SQVTM, ANQGSEA. This CDR3 is built from 11 residues. Between the trimmed V and J ends, which lost 7 bases and 10 bases, there was a span of 16 bases. As DNA, the CDR3 is TGCAGCGGAGAGATCCGAAGCGCAGCTTTCTTT. Protein sequence: CSGEIRSAAFF.

The V gene is TRBV5-1, the J gene TRBJ2-7; TRBD2 aligns across 9 bases. The CDR3 is made up of 13 amino acids. V was clipped by 5 bases and J by 2 bases; unmatched bases: 2. CDR1 is SGHRS and CDR2 is YFSETQ in the germline V gene. CDR3 in amino acids: CASRSSGTYEQYF. CDR3 coding DNA: TGCGCCAGCAGGTCTAGCGGGACCTACGAGCAGTACTTC. The full variable domain, in which reference TRBV5-1 and TRBJ2-7 provide the parts outside the CDR3, is KAGVTQTPRYLIKTRGQQVTLSCSPISGHRSVSWYQQTPGQGLQFLFEYFSETQRNKGNFPGRFSGRQFSNSRSEMNVSTLELGDSALYLCASRSSGTYEQYFGPGTRLTVT.

The chain combines TRBV6-6 with TRBJ2-7; TRBD2 is a possible D gene (5 bases). There are 14 residues in the CDR3. Germline V lookup: CDR1 MNHNY, CDR2 SVGAGI (reference sequence). V dropped 6 bases and J dropped 5 bases, with 17 bases sitting between them. CDR3 sequence (DNA): TGTGCCAGCAGATCCGACGGTACGGGGAACGAGCAGTACTTC. It codes for CASRSDGTGNEQYF.

A few counts support this clone. The CDR3 sequence is CASSQSRGIGTEAFF. The DNA for the CDR3 is TGTGCCAGCAGTCAAAGCAGGGGTATTGGGACTGAAGCTTTCTTT. The genes are TRBV2 and TRBJ1-1, with D possibly being TRBD1 (6 bases). The CDR3 length is 15 residues. V was pared by 5 bases and J by 5 bases, with 18 bases between. CDR1 and CDR2 (germline): SNHLY, FYNNEI.

V usage is TRBV6-1 and J usage is TRBJ1-2; maybe TRBD1 (5 bases). Germline lookup yields CDR1 MNHNS and CDR2 SASEGT. The length of the CDR3 is 14 residues. V was clipped by 8 bases and J by 4 bases, with 17 bases between them. CDR3 residues: CASDPGLVPYGYTF. The CDR3 region has the DNA TGTGCCAGCGACCCGGGACTCGTTCCCTATGGCTACACCTTC.

The V and J genes are TRBV29-1 and TRBJ2-1, with 14 bases matching TRBD2. V was clipped by 8 bases and J by 10 bases; unmatched bases: 10. Germline V lookup: CDR1 SQVTM, CDR2 ANQGSEA. The CDR3 length is 14 residues. This chain's CDR3 is CSSETSGRAGEQFF. As DNA, the CDR3 is TGCAGCTCCGAGACTAGCGGGAGGGCTGGGGAGCAGTTCTTC.

To note about this clone: Other DNA sequences from this sample encode an identical CDR3 as well. The chain recombines TRBV6-5 with TRBJ1-5, with D possibly being TRBD1 (5 bases). With 0 bases removed from V and 7 bases from J, the gap between germline ends came to 7 bases. This CDR3 contains 13 residues. CDR1 and CDR2 from the germline V gene are MNHEY and SVGAGI. This CDR3 reads CASSYSRGQPQHF. CDR3 bases: TGTGCCAGCAGTTACTCGAGGGGCCAGCCCCAGCATTTT.